A selection of T cell receptor beta chains follows, all from one sample in a study of brain T cells in children with intractable seizures. Data came from immunoSEQ multiplex PCR; TCRdb stores just in-frame clones and leaves some out. Of hundreds of thousands of clones in the sample, over 90% were seen once. The material was peripheral blood, obtained less than 6 months after surgery. The receptors here all came from a boy younger than two with tuberous sclerosis and intractable seizures. Each CDR3 is given with its conserved first and last residue. D genes are given only for firm matches. Clone size is shown for a subset of rows, as once, few, many or a class of expanded clone.

d_call clone_size j_call v_call cdr3_aa cdr3_nt
TRBD1 NA TRBJ1-5 TRBV24-1 CATSARTGEWNQPQHF TGTGCCACCAGTGCCCGGACAGGGGAGTGGAATCAGCCCCAGCATTTT
NA few TRBJ1-1 TRBV2 CAKKAGENTEAFF TGTGCCAAGAAAGCGGGCGAGAACACTGAAGCTTTCTTT
NA NA TRBJ2-1 TRBV30 CAWRGTVSYNEQFF TGTGCCTGGAGGGGAACAGTCTCCTACAATGAGCAGTTCTTC
NA NA TRBJ2-2 TRBV4-2 CASSHNVVTGELFF TGTGCCAGCAGCCACAATGTCGTCACCGGGGAGCTGTTTTTT
NA NA TRBJ2-1 TRBV11-3 CASSQRAGEQFF TGTGCCAGCAGCCAAAGAGCTGGTGAGCAGTTCTTC
TRBD2 NA TRBJ2-7 TRBV13 CASSLLAVSYEQYF TGTGCCAGCAGCTTGCTAGCGGTCTCCTACGAGCAGTACTTC
TRBD1 once TRBJ1-2 TRBV19 CASSIVWDRVSKDYGYTF TGTGCCAGTAGTATAGTATGGGACAGGGTATCCAAGGACTATGGCTACACCTTC
NA NA TRBJ1-2 TRBV7-9 CASSLGHRESLWGYTF TGTGCCAGCAGCTTAGGGCACAGAGAGAGCCTATGGGGCTACACCTTC
NA NA TRBJ1-5 TRBV30 CAWSPEGNQPQHF TGTGCCTGGAGTCCGGAGGGCAATCAGCCCCAGCATTTT
NA NA TRBJ2-6 TRBV7-3 CASSLRVRSGANVLTF TGTGCCAGCAGCTTAAGGGTTCGCTCTGGGGCCAACGTCCTGACTTTC
TRBD2 once TRBJ2-2 TRBV4-1 CAIVGASGWNTGELFF TGCGCCATCGTAGGGGCTAGCGGGTGGAACACCGGGGAGCTGTTTTTT
NA once TRBJ2-1 TRBV13 CASSFIRDVFNEQFF TGTGCCAGCAGCTTTATTAGGGACGTTTTTAATGAGCAGTTCTTC
NA NA TRBJ1-1 TRBV25-1 CASSEYIGSDIETEAFF TGTGCCAGCAGTGAATATATCGGGTCAGACATAGAAACTGAAGCTTTCTTT
NA NA TRBJ2-7 TRBV21-1 CASSKVARYEQYF TGTGCCAGCAGCAAAGTAGCAAGATACGAGCAGTACTTC
TRBD1 NA TRBJ1-1 TRBV5-4 CASSATGVNTEAFF TGTGCCAGCAGCGCGACAGGGGTGAACACTGAAGCTTTCTTT
NA NA TRBJ1-3 TRBV2 CANDGTLSGNTIYF TGTGCCAACGACGGTACACTCTCTGGAAACACCATATATTTT
NA NA TRBJ1-6 TRBV28 CASSPIPSGNIGSPLHF TGTGCCAGCAGTCCAATTCCGTCAGGGAACATAGGTTCACCCCTCCACTTT
NA NA TRBJ1-2 TRBV30 CASSTGGYTF TGTGCCTCCTCGACAGGAGGCTACACCTTC
NA NA TRBJ1-2 TRBV12-3/TRBV12-4 CASSSPGYGYTF TGTGCCAGCAGTTCCCCTGGCTATGGCTACACCTTC
TRBD1 NA TRBJ1-5 TRBV4-2 CASSLGGQGAIQPQHF TGTGCCAGCAGCCTAGGTGGTCAGGGGGCAATTCAGCCCCAGCATTTT
NA NA TRBJ1-5 TRBV7-8 CASSLMGLNSNQPQHF TGTGCCAGCAGCCTCATGGGGCTGAATAGCAATCAGCCCCAGCATTTT
NA NA TRBJ2-3 TRBV20-1 CSASQTNRKDTQYF TGCAGTGCTAGTCAGACCAATAGGAAAGATACGCAGTATTTT
NA NA TRBJ2-3 TRBV29-1 CSVEARGYTQYF TGCAGCGTTGAAGCCAGGGGATATACGCAGTATTTT
NA NA TRBJ2-3 TRBV9 CASSKGPRTTKEKDTQYF TGTGCCAGCAGCAAAGGGCCGAGGACTACCAAAGAAAAAGATACGCAGTATTTT
NA NA TRBJ1-2 TRBV30 CAWSPRQDYGYTF TGTGCCTGGAGTCCTAGACAGGACTATGGCTACACCTTC
NA NA TRBJ1-1 TRBV7-8 CASSLKGVNTEAFF TGTGCCAGCAGCTTAAAGGGGGTAAACACTGAAGCTTTCTTT
TRBD2 NA TRBJ2-7 TRBV5-1 CASSGGLAGTPYEQYF TGCGCCAGCAGCGGGGGACTAGCGGGGACCCCCTACGAGCAGTACTTC
NA NA TRBJ2-1 TRBV6-6 CASSYRGNEQFF TGTGCCAGCAGTTACCGAGGGAATGAGCAGTTCTTC
TRBD1 NA TRBJ2-1 TRBV18 CASSPSGQGNNEQFF TGTGCCAGCTCACCTTCGGGACAGGGTAATAATGAGCAGTTCTTC
NA NA TRBJ1-1 TRBV7-9 CASSPTAFAEAFF TGTGCCAGCAGCCCGACAGCGTTCGCTGAAGCTTTCTTT
TRBD1 NA TRBJ1-6 TRBV30 CAWTRQGTGSPLHF TGTGCCTGGACTCGACAGGGTACGGGTTCACCCCTCCACTTT
NA NA TRBJ2-3 TRBV6-5 CASSYGAVDGTDTQYF TGTGCCAGCAGTTACGGGGCAGTTGATGGCACAGATACGCAGTATTTT
NA NA TRBJ1-1 TRBV28 CATKDPHWTEAFF TGTGCCACAAAGGACCCCCATTGGACTGAAGCTTTCTTT
TRBD2 NA TRBJ2-2 TRBV7-8 CASSPAPGLPVTGELFF TGTGCCAGCAGCCCGGCCCCGGGACTACCGGTCACCGGGGAGCTGTTTTTT
TRBD1 NA TRBJ1-2 TRBV10-3 CAISVGDRMSGYTF TGTGCCATCAGTGTGGGGGACAGGATGAGCGGCTACACCTTC
NA NA TRBJ1-2 TRBV18 CASSPTRGGNGYTF TGTGCCAGCTCACCAACAAGAGGGGGGAATGGCTACACCTTC
NA once TRBJ2-3 TRBV28 CASSFLSRTSTDTQYF TGTGCCAGCAGTTTCTTGAGCCGGACGTCCACAGATACGCAGTATTTT
NA NA TRBJ1-2 TRBV7-2 CASSLASGRKGTNYGYTF TGTGCCAGCAGCTTAGCGTCGGGTCGAAAAGGGACTAACTATGGTTACACCTTC
NA NA TRBJ1-1 TRBV18 CASSPRRDTEAFF TGTGCCAGCTCACCGCGGAGGGACACTGAAGCTTTCTTT
TRBD1 NA TRBJ2-1 TRBV19 CASSVKTGNNEQFF TGTGCCAGTAGTGTTAAGACAGGGAACAATGAGCAGTTCTTC
TRBD2 NA TRBJ2-7 TRBV3-1/TRBV3-2 CASSQNSGSSYEQYF TGTGCCAGCAGCCAAAATAGCGGGAGCTCCTACGAGCAGTACTTC
NA NA TRBJ1-1 TRBV7-7 CASSLGENTEAFF TGTGCTAGCAGCTTAGGGGAGAACACTGAAGCTTTCTTT
TRBD1 once TRBJ1-2 TRBV3-1/TRBV3-2 CASSQDAEYQGGGDGYTF TGTGCCAGCAGCCAAGACGCCGAATACCAGGGGGGAGGAGATGGCTACACCTTC
TRBD1 few TRBJ1-6 TRBV2 CASKNRGPNSPLHF TGTGCCAGCAAAAACAGGGGGCCCAATTCACCCCTCCACTTT
NA NA TRBJ2-1 TRBV11-2 CASSLVLTSYNEQFF TGTGCCAGCAGCTTAGTCCTTACCTCCTACAATGAGCAGTTCTTC
TRBD1 NA TRBJ1-6 TRBV5-1 CASSLGQGSYNSPLHF TGCGCCAGCAGCTTGGGACAGGGCTCCTATAATTCACCCCTCCACTTT
TRBD1 NA TRBJ1-5 TRBV11-3 CASSSGQGGNQPQHF TGTGCCAGCAGCTCGGGACAGGGAGGGAATCAGCCCCAGCATTTT
TRBD1 few TRBJ1-1 TRBV4-2 CASRNVGQVRWDTEAFF TGTGCCAGCAGGAACGTCGGACAGGTTCGGTGGGACACTGAAGCTTTCTTT
NA NA TRBJ1-3 TRBV6-5 CASSYDRGNTIYF TGTGCCAGCAGTTACGACAGGGGAAACACCATATATTTT
NA NA TRBJ1-2 TRBV6-5 CASSYKGRAYGYTF TGTGCCAGCAGTTACAAGGGCAGGGCCTATGGCTACACCTTC
NA NA TRBJ1-2 TRBV7-9 CASSALTDINYRRYYGYTF TGTGCCAGCAGCGCTTTAACAGATATTAACTATAGGAGGTATTATGGCTACACCTTC
NA NA TRBJ2-7 TRBV3-1/TRBV3-2 CASSRTPYEQYF TGTGCCAGCAGCCGGACCCCCTACGAGCAGTACTTC